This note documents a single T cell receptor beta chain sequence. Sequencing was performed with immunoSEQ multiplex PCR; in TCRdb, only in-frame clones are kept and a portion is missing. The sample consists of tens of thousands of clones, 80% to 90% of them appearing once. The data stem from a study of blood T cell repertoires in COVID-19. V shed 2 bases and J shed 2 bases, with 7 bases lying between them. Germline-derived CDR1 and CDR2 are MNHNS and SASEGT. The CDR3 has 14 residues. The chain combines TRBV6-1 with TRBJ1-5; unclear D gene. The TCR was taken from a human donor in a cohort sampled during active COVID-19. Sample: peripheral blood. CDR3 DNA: TGTGCCAGCAGTGAAACAACAGGCAATCAGCCCCAGCATTTT. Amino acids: CASSETTGNQPQHF.